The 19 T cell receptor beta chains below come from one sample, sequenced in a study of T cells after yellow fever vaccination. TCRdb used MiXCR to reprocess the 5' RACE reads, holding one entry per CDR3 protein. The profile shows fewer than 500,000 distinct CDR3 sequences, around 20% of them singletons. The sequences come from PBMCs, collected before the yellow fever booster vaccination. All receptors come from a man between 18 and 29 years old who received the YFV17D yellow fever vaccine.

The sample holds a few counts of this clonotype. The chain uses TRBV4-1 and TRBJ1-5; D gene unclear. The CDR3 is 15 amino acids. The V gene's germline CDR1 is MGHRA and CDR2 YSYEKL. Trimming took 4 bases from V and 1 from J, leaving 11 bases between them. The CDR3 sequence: CASSRRAVSNQPQHF. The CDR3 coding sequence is TGCGCCAGCAGCCGGAGGGCTGTGAGCAATCAGCCCCAGCATTTT.

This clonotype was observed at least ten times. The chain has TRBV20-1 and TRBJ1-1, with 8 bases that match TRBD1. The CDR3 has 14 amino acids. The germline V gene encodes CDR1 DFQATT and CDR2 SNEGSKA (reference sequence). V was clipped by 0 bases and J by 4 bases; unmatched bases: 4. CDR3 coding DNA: TGCAGTGCTAGAGATCCCACAGGGGGCACTGAAGCTTTCTTT. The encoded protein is CSARDPTGGTEAFF.

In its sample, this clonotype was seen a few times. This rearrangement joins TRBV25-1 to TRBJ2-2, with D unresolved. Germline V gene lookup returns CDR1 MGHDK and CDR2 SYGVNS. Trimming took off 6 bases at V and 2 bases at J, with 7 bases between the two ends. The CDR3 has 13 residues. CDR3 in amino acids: CASRQPNTGELFF. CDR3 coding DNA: TGTGCCAGCAGACAGCCTAACACCGGGGAGCTGTTTTTT.

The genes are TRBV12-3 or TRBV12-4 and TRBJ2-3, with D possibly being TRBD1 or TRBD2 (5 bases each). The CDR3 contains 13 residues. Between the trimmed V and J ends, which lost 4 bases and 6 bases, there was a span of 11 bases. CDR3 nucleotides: TGTGCCAGCAGTTCCCGGGACCCGGATACGCAGTATTTT. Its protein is CASSSRDPDTQYF.

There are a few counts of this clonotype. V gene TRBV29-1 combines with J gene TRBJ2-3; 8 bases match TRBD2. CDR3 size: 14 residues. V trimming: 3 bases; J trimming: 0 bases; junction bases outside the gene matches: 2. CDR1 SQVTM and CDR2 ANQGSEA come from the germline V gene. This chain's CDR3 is CSVEERGSTDTQYF. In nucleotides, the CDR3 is TGCAGCGTTGAGGAGCGGGGGAGCACAGATACGCAGTATTTT.

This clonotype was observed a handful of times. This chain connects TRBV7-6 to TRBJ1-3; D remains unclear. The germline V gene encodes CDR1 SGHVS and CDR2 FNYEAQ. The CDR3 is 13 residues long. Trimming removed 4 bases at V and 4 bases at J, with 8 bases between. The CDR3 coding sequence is TGTGCCAGCAGCTCCATGGGAGGAAACACCATATATTTT. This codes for CASSSMGGNTIYF.

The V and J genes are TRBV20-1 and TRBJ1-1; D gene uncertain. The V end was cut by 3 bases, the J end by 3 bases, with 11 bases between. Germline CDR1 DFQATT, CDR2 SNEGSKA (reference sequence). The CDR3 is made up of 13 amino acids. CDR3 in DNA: TGCAGTGCTAGTTGGCAGATTGACACTGAAGCTTTCTTT. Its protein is CSASWQIDTEAFF.

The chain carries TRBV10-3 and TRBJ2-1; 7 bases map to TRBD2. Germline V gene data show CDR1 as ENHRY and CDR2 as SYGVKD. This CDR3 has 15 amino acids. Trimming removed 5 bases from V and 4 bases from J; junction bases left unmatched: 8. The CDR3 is CAISNSGGPYNEQFF. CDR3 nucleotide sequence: TGTGCCATCAGTAACTCGGGGGGACCATACAATGAGCAGTTCTTC.

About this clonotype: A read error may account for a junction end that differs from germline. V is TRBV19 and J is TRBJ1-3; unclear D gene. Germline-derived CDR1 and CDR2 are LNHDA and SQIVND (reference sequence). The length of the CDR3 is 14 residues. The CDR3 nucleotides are TGTGCCAGTAGTAGGCGGGTCTCTGGAAACACCACATATTTT. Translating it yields CASSRRVSGNTTYF.

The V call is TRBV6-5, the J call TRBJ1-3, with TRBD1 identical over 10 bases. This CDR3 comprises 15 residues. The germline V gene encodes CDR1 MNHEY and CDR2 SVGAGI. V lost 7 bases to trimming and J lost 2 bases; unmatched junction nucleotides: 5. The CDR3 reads CASIRQGAPGNTIYF. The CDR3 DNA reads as TGTGCCAGCATCAGACAGGGGGCGCCTGGAAACACCATATATTTT.

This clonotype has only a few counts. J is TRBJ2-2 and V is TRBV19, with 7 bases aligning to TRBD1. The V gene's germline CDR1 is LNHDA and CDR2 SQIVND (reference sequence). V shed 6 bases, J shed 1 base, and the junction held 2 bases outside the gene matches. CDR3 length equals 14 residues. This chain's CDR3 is CASRGGRNTGELFF. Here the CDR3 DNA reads TGTGCCAGTAGAGGGGGCCGGAACACCGGGGAGCTGTTTTTT. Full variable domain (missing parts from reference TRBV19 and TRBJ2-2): DGGITQSPKYLFRKEGQNVTLSCEQNLNHDAMYWYRQDPGQGLRLIYYSQIVNDFQKGDIAEGYSVSREKKESFPLTVTSAQKNPTAFYLCASRGGRNTGELFFGEGSRLTVL.

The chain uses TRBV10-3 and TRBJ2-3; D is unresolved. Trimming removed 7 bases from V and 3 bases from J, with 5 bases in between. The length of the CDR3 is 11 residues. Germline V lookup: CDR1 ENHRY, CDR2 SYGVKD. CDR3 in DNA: TGTGCCATCAAACGGACAGATACGCAGTATTTT. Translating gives CAIKRTDTQYF.

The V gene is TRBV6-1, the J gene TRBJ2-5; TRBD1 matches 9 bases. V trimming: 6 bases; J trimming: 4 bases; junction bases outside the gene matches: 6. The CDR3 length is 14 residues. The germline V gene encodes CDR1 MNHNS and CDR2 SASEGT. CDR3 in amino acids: CASRAGTGLETQYF. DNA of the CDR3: TGTGCCAGCAGGGCCGGGACAGGGTTAGAGACCCAGTACTTC.

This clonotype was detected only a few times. DNA of the CDR3: TGCAGTGCTAGAGATCGGCGGTACACCGGGGAGCTGTTTTTT. Translation gives CSARDRRYTGELFF. The V and J genes are TRBV20-1 and TRBJ2-2; D is ambiguous. The ends were cut back, 0 bases at V and 3 bases at J, with 8 bases in the middle. CDR1 and CDR2 (germline): DFQATT, SNEGSKA (reference sequence). The CDR3 length is 14 residues.

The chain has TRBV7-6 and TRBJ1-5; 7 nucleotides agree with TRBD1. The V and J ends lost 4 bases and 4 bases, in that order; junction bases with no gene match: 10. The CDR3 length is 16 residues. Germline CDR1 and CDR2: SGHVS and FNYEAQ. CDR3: CASSSGTALQNQPQHF. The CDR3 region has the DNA TGTGCCAGCAGCTCCGGGACAGCTTTACAAAATCAGCCCCAGCATTTT.

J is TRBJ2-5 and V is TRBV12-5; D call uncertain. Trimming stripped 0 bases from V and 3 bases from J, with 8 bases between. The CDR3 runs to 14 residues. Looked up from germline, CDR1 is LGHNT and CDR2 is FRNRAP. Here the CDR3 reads CASGLVPGEETQYF. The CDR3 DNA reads TGTGCTAGTGGTTTGGTACCTGGGGAAGAGACCCAGTACTTC. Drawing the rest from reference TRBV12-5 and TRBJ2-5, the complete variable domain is DARVTQTPRHKVTEMGQEVTMRCQPILGHNTVFWYRQTMMQGLELLAYFRNRAPLDDSGMPKDRFSAEMPDATLATLKIQPSEPRDSAVYFCASGLVPGEETQYFGPGTRLLVL.

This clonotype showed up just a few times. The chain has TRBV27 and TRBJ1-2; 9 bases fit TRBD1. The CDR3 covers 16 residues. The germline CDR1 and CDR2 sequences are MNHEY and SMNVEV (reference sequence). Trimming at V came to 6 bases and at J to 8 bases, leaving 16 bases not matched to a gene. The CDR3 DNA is TGTGCCAGCAGCCCCGGGACAGGGTACTTCTATAACGGCTACACCTTC. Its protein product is CASSPGTGYFYNGYTF.

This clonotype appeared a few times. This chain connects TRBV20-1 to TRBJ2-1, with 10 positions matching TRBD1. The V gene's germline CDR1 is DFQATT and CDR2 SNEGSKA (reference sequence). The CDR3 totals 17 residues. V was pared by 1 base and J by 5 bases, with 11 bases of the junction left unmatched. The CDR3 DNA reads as TGCAGTGCTAGAGGCTACCTGGGACAGGGGTCCGACAATGAGCAGTTCTTC. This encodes CSARGYLGQGSDNEQFF.

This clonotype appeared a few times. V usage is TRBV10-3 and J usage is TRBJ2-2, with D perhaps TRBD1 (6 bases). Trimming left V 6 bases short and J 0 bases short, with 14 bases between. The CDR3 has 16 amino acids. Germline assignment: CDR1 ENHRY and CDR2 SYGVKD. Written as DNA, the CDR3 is TGTGCCATCAGACCCGGACAGATATCGAACACCGGGGAGCTGTTTTTT. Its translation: CAIRPGQISNTGELFF.